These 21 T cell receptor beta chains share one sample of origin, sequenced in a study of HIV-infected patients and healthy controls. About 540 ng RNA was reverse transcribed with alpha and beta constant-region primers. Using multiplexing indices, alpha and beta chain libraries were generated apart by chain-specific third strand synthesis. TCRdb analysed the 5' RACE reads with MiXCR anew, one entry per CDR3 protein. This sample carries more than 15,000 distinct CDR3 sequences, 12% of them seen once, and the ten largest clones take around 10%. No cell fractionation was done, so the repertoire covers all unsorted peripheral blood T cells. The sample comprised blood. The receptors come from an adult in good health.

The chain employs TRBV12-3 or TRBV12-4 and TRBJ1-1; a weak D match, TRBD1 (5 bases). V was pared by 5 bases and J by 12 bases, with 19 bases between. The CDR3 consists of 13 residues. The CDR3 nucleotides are TGTGCCAGCAGTACCCAGGGTCAAAGGGGCCCTTTCTTT. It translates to CASSTQGQRGPFF.

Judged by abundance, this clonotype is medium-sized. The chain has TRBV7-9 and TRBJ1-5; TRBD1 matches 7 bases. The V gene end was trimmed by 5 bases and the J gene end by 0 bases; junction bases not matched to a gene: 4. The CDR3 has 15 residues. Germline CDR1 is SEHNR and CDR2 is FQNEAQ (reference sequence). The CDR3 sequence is CASSGTVYSNQPQHF. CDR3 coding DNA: TGTGCCAGCAGCGGGACAGTCTATAGCAATCAGCCCCAGCATTTT.

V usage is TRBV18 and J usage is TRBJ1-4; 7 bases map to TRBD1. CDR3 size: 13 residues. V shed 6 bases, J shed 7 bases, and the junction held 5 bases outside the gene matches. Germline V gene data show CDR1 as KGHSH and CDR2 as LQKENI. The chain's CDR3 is CASSGTVREKLFF. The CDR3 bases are TGTGCCAGCTCCGGGACAGTCCGTGAAAAACTGTTTTTT.

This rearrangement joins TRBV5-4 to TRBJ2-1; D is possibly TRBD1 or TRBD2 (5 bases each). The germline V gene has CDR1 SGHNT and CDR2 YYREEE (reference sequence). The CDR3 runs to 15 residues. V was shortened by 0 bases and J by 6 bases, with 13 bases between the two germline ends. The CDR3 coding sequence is TGTGCCAGCAGCTTGGTGAGGGGTAAAGGCAATGAGCAGTTCTTC. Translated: CASSLVRGKGNEQFF.

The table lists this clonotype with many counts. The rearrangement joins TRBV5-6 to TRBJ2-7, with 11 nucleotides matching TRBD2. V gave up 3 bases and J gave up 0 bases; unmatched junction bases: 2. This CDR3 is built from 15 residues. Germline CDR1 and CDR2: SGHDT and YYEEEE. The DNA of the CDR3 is TGTGCCAGCAGCTCGGGACTAGCGGCCTCCTACGAGCAGTACTTC. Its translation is CASSSGLAASYEQYF.

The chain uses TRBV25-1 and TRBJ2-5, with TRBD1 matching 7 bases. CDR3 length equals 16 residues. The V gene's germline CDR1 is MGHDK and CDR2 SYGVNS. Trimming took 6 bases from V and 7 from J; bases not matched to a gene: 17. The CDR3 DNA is TGTGCCAGCAGCGGAAACCGGGACAGTCGGCGTGGGACCCAGTACTTC. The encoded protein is CASSGNRDSRRGTQYF.

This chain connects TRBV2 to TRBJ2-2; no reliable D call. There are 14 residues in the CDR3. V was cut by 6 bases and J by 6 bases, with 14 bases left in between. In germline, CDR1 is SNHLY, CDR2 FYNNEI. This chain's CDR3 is CASRDRYSPGELFF. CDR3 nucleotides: TGTGCCAGCAGGGACCGGTATAGCCCCGGGGAGCTGTTTTTT.

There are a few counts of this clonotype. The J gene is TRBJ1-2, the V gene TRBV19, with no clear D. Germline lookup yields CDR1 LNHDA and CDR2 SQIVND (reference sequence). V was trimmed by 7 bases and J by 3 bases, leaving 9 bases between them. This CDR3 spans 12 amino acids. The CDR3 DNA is TGTGCCAGTAATGGCAGATACTATGGCTACACCTTC. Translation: CASNGRYYGYTF.

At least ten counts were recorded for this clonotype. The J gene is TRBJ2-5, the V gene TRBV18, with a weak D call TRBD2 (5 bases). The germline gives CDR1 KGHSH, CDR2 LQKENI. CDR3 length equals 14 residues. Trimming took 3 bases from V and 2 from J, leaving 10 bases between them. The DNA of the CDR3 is TGTGCCAGCTCACCCCCCCCGGGACAAGAGACCCAGTACTTC. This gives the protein CASSPPPGQETQYF.

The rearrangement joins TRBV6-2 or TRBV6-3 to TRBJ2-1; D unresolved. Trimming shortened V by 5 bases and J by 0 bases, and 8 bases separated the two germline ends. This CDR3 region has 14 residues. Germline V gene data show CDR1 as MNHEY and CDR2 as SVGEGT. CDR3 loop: CASSRASSYNEQFF. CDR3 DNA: TGTGCCAGCAGTAGAGCGTCCTCCTACAATGAGCAGTTCTTC.

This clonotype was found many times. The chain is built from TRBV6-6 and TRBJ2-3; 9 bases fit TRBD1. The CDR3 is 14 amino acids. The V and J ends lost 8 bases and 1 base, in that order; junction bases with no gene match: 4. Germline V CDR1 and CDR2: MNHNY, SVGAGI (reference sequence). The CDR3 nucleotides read TGTGCCAGCCTCCGGGACAGGGGCACAGATACGCAGTATTTT. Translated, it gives CASLRDRGTDTQYF.

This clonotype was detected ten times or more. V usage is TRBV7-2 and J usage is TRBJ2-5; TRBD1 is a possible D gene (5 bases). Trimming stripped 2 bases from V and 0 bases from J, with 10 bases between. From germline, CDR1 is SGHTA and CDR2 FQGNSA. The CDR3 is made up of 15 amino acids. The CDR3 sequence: CASSLKTAYQETQYF. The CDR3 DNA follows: TGTGCCAGCAGCTTAAAGACAGCGTACCAAGAGACCCAGTACTTC.

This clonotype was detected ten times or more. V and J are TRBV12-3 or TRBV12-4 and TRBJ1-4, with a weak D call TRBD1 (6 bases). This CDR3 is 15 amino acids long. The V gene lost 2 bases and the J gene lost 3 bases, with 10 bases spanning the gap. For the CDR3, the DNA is TGTGCCAGCAGTTTATACGGACAGTCTAATGAAAAACTGTTTTTT. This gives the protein CASSLYGQSNEKLFF.

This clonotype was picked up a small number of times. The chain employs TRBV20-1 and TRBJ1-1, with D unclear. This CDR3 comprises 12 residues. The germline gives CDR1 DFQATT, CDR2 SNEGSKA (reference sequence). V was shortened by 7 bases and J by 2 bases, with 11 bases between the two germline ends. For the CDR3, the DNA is TGCAGTGTGAGTCAGAGTAACACTGAAGCTTTCTTT. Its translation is CSVSQSNTEAFF.

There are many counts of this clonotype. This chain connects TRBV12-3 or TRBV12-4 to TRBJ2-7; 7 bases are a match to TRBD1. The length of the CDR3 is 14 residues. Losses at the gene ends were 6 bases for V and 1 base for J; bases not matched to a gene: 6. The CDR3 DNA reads TGTGCCAGCAGCTCAACAGGGGATTCCTACGAGCAGTACTTC. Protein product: CASSSTGDSYEQYF.

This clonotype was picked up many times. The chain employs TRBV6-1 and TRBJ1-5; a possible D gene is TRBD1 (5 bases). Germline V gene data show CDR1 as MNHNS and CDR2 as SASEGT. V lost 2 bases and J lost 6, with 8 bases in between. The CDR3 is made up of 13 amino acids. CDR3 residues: CASSEIGGQPQHF. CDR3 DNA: TGTGCCAGCAGTGAAATTGGGGGTCAGCCCCAGCATTTT.

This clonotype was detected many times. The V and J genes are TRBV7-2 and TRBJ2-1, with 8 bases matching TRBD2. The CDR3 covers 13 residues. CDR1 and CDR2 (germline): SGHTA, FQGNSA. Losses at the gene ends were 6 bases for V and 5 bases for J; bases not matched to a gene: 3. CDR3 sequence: CASRRGVNNEQFF. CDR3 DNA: TGTGCCAGCAGGCGGGGGGTAAACAATGAGCAGTTCTTC. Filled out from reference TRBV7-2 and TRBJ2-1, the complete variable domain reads GAGVSQSPSNKVTEKGKDVELRCDPISGHTALYWYRQSLGQGLEFLIYFQGNSAPDKSGLPSDRFSAERTGGSVSTLTIQRTQQEDSAVYLCASRRGVNNEQFFGPGTRLTVL.

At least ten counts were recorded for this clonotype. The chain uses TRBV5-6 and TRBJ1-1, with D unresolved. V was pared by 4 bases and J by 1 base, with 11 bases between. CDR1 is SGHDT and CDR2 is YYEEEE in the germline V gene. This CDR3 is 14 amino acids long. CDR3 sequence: CASSPRRTNTEAFF. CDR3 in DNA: TGTGCCAGCAGCCCCCGACGGACGAACACTGAAGCTTTCTTT.

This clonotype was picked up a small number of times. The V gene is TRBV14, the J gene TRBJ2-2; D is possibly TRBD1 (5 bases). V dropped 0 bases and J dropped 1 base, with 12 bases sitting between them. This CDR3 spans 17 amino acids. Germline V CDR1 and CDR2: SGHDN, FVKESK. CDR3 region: CASSQDLRGQNTGELFF. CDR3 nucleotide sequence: TGTGCCAGCAGCCAAGATCTTAGGGGCCAGAACACCGGGGAGCTGTTTTTT.

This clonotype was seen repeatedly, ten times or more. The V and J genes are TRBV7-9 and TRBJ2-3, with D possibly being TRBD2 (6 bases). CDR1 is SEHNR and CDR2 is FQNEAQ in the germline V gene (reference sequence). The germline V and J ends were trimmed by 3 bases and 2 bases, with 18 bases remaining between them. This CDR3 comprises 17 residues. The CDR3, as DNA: TGTGCCAGCAGCTTCTCCCGAGATAGCGGTACCACAGATACGCAGTATTTT. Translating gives CASSFSRDSGTTDTQYF.

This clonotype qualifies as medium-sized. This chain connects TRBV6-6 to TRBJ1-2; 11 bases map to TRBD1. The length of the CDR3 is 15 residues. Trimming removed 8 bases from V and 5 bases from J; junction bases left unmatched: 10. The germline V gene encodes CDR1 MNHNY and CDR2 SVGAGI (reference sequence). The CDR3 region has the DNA TGTGCCAGCGCTCCTGGACAGGGGGCGCAGTATGGCTACACCTTC. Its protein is CASAPGQGAQYGYTF.